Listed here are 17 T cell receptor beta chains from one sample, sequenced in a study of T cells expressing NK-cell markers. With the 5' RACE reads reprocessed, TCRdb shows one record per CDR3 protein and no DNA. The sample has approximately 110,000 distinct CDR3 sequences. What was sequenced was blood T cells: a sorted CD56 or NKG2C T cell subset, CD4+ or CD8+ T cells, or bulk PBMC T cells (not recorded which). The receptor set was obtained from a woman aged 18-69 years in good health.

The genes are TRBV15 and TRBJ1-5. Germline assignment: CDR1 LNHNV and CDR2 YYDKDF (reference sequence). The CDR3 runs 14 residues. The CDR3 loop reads CATSRESGNQPQHF. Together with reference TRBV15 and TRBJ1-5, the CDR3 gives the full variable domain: DAMVIQNPRYQVTQFGKPVTLSCSQTLNHNVMYWYQQKSSQAPKLLFHYYDKDFNNEADTPDNFQSRRPNTSFCFLDIRSPGLGDTAMYLCATSRESGNQPQHFGDGTRLSIL.

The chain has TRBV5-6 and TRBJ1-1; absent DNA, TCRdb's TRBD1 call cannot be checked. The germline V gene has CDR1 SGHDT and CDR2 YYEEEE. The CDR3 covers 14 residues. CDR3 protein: CASNRGGQNTEAFF.

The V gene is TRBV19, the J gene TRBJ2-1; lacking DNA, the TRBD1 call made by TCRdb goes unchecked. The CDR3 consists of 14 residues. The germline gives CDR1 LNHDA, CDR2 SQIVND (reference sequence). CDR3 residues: CASSISRDYNEQFF.

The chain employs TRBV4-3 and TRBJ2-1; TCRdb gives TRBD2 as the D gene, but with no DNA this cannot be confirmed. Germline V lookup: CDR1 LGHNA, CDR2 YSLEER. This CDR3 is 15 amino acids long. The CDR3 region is CASSHMTSGRSEQFF.

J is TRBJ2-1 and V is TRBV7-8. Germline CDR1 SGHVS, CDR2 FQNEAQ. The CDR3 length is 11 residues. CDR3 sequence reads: CASSDIGEQFF.

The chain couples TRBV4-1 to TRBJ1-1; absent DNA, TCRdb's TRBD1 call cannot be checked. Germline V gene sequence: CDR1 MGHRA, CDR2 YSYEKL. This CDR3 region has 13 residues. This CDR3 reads CASSHRQGTEAFF.

This CDR3 reads CAIRDSPNTGELFF. The chain combines TRBV10-3 with TRBJ2-2. The germline V gene has CDR1 ENHRY and CDR2 SYGVKD. This CDR3 has 14 residues.

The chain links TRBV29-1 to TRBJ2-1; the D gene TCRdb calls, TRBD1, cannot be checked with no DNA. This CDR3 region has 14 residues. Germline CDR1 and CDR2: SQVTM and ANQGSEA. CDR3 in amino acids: CSVLRGLTYNEQFF.

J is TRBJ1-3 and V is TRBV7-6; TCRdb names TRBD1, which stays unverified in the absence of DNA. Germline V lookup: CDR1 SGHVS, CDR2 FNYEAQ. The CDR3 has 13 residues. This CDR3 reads CASSLDSRNTIYF.

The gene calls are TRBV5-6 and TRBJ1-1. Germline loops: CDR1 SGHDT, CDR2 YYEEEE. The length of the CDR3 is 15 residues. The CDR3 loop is CASSLTPGEHTEAFF.

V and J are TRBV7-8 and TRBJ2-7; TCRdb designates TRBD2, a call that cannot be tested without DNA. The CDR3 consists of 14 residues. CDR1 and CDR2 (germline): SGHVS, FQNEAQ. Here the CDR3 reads CASSSRGSPYEQYF.

This CDR3 is CATSRDLGLAPKDEQFF. The chain recombines TRBV15 with TRBJ2-1; TCRdb returns TRBD2, unconfirmable since there is no DNA. The CDR3 runs 17 residues. CDR1 and CDR2 (germline): LNHNV, YYDKDF (reference sequence).

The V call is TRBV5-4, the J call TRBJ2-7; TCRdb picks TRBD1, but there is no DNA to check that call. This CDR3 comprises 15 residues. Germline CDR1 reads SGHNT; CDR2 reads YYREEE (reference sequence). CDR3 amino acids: CASSVTGAVSYEQYF.

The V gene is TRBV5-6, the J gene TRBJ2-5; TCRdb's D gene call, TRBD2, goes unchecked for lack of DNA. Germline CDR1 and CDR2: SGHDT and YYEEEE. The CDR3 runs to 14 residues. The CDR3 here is CASSLGLNQETQYF.

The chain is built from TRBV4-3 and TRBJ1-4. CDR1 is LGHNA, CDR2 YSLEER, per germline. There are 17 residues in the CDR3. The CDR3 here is CASSQDLAERPGEKLFF.

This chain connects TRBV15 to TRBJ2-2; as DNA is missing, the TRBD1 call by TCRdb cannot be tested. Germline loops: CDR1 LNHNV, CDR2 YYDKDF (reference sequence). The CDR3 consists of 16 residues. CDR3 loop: CATSSWGDLGPGELFF.

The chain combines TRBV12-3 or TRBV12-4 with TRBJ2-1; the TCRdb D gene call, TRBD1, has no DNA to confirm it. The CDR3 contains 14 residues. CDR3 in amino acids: CASSFGQGRNEQFF.